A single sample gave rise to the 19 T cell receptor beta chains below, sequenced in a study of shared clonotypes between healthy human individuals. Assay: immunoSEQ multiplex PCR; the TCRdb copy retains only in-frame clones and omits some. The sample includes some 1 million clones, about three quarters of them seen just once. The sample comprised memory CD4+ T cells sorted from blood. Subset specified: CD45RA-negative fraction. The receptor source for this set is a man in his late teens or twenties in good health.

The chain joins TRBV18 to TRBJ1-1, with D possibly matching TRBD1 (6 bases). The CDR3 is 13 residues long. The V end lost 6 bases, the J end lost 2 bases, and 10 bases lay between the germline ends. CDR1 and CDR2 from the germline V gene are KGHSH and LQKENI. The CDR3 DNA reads TGTGCCAGCTCCGGACAGATTAACACTGAAGCTTTCTTT. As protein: CASSGQINTEAFF.

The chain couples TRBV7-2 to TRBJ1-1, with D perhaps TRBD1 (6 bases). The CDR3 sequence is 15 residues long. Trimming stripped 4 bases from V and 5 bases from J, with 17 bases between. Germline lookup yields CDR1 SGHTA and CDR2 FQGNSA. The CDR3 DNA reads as TGTGCCAGCAGCTCGAATGCGGGCAGGGGAACTGAAGCTTTCTTT. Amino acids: CASSSNAGRGTEAFF.

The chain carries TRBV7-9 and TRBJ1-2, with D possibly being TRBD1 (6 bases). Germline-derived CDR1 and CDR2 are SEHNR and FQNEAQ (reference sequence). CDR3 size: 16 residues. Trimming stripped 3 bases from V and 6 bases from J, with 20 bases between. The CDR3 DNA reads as TGTGCCAGCAGCTTTGGTATTAGGGGGGGCCTCAATGGCTACACCTTC. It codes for CASSFGIRGGLNGYTF.

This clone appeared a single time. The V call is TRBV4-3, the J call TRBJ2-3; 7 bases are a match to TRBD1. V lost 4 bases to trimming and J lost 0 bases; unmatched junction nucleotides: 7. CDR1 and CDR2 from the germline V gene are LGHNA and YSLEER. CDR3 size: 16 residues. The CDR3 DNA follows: TGCGCCAGCAGCCTCAAGACAGGGCCTAGCACAGATACGCAGTATTTT. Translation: CASSLKTGPSTDTQYF.

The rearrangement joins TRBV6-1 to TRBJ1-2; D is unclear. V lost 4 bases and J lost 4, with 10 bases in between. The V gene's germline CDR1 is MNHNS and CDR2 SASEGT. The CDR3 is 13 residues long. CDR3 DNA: TGTGCCAGCAGTGGCGACGGCCTCTATGGCTACACCTTC. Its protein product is CASSGDGLYGYTF.

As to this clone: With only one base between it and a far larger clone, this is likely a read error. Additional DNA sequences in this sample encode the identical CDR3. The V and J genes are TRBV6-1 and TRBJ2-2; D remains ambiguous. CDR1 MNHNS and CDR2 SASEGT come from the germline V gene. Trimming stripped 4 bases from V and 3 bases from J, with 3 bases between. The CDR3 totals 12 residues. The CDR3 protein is CASSGDTGELFF. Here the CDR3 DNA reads TGTGCCAGCAGTGGTGACACCGGGGAGCTGTTTTTT.

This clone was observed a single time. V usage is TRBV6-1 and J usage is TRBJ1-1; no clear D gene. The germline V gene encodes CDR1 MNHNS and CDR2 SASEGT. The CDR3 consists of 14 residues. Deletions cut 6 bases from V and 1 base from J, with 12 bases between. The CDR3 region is CASREDRGNTEAFF. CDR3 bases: TGTGCCAGCAGGGAGGACCGGGGGAACACTGAAGCTTTCTTT.

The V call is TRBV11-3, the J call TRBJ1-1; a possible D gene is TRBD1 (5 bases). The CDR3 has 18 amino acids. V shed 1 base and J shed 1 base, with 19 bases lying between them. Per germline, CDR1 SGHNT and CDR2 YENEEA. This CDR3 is CASSLGGRADTRNTEAFF. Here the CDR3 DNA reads TGTGCCAGCAGCTTAGGAGGCAGGGCCGACACACGGAACACTGAAGCTTTCTTT.

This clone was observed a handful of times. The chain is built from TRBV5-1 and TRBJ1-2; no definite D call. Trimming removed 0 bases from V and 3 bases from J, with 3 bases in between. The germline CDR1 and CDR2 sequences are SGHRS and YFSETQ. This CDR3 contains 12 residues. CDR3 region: CASSLDDYGYTF. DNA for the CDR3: TGCGCCAGCAGCTTGGATGACTATGGCTACACCTTC.

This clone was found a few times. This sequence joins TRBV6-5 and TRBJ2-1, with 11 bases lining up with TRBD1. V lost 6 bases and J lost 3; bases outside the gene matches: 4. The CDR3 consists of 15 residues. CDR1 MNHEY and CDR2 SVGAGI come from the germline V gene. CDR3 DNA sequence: TGTGCCAGCAGGCCCGGGACAGGGGGCTACAATGAGCAGTTCTTC. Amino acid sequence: CASRPGTGGYNEQFF.

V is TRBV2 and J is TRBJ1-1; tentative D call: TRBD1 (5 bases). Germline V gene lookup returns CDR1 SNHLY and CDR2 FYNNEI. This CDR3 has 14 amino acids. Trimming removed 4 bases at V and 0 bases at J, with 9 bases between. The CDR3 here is CASSGKGLNTEAFF. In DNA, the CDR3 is TGTGCCAGCAGTGGCAAGGGGCTGAACACTGAAGCTTTCTTT.

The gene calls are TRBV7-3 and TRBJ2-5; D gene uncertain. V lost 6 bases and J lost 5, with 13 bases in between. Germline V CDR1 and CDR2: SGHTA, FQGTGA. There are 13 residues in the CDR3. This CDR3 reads CASSRTVVETQYF. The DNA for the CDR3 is TGTGCCAGCAGTAGGACGGTTGTTGAGACCCAGTACTTC.

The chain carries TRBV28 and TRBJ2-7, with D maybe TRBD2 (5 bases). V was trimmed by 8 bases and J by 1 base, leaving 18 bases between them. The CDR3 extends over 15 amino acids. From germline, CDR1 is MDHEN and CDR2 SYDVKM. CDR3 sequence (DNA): TGTGCCAGCCGGAGGCCGAGGGCGCTTTCCTACGAGCAGTACTTC. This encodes CASRRPRALSYEQYF.

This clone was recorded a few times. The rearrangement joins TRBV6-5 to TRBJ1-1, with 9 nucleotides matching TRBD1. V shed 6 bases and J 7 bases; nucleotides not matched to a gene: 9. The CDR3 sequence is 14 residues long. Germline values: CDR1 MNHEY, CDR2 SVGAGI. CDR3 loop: CASSPRDRVGEAFF. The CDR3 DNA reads TGTGCCAGCAGCCCACGGGACAGGGTGGGTGAAGCTTTCTTT.

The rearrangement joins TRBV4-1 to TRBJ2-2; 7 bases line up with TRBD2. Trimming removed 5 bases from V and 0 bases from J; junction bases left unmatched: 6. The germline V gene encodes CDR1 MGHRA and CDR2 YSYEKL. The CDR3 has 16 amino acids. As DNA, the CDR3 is TGCGCCAGCAGCTTACCGCGGGGGACGAACACCGGGGAGCTGTTTTTT. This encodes CASSLPRGTNTGELFF.

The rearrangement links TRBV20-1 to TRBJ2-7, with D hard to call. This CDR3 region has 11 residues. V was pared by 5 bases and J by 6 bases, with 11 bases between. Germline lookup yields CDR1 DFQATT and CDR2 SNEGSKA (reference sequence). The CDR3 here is CSARHGAEQYF. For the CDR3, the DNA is TGCAGTGCTCGACACGGCGCCGAGCAGTACTTC.

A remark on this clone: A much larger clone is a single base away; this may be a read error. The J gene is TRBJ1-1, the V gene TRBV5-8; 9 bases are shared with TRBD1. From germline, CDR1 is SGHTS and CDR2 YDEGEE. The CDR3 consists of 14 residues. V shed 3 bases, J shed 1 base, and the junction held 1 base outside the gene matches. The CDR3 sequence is CASSSGQGNTEAFF. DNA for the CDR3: TGTGCCAGCAGCTCGGGACAGGGGAACACTGAAGCTTTCTTT.

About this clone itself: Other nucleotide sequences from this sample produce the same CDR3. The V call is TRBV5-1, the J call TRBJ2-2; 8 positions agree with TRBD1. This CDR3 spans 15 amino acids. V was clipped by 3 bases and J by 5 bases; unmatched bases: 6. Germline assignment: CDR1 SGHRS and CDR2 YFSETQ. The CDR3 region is CASSSGTGGTGELFF. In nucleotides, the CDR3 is TGCGCCAGCAGCTCGGGGACAGGTGGGACCGGGGAGCTGTTTTTT.

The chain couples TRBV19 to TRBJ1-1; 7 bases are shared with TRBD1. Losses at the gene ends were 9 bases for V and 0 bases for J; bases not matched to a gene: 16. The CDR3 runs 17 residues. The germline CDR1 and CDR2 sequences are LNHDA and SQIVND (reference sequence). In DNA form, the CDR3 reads TGTGCCAGCCAGGGACAGCGGACAGGCCCCCTGAACACTGAAGCTTTCTTT. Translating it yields CASQGQRTGPLNTEAFF.